The 10 T cell receptor beta chains below come from one sample, sequenced in a study of T cells in Graves' hyperthyroidism and ophthalmopathy. RNA transcripts gave rise to amplified TCR beta CDR3 regions. RT-PCR in the first round (using the HTBI primer set) targeted the TCR CDR3. MiXCR, applied by TCRdb to the multiplex PCR reads, yields one record per CDR3 protein. The sample has some 500,000 distinct CDR3 sequences, about 15% seen once. Sequencing used blood. These receptors came from a young woman with Graves' hyperthyroidism.

This clonotype was counted at least ten times. J is TRBJ2-1 and V is TRBV12-3 or TRBV12-4; 8 bases agree with TRBD2. The J segment lost 3 bases and the V segment lost 2 bases, leaving 0 bases of the junction unmatched. This CDR3 comprises 14 residues. The CDR3 reads CASSLTSGYNEQFF. CDR3 in DNA: TGTGCCAGCAGTTTAACTAGCGGCTACAATGAGCAGTTCTTC.

This clonotype was counted many times. The genes are TRBV20-1 and TRBJ1-2; the D is unclear. Germline values: CDR1 DFQATT, CDR2 SNEGSKA (reference sequence). Trimming shortened V by 6 bases and J by 7 bases, and 12 bases separated the two germline ends. The CDR3 loop spans 11 amino acids. CDR3 nucleotides: TGCAGTGCCATCAGACGGAGTGGCTACACCTTC. Translated: CSAIRRSGYTF.

This clonotype was counted ten times or more. This chain joins TRBV11-2 and TRBJ1-5, with no clear D. V lost 5 bases and J 0 bases, leaving 11 bases between the germline ends. CDR1 is SGHAT and CDR2 is FQNNGV in the germline V gene. The CDR3 consists of 15 residues. CDR3 DNA sequence: TGTGCCAGCAGCCCGGAGCTTAATAGCAATCAGCCCCAGCATTTT. This gives the protein CASSPELNSNQPQHF. Based on the CDR3 plus reference TRBV11-2 and TRBJ1-5, the full variable domain is EAGVAQSPRYKIIEKRQSVAFWCNPISGHATLYWYQQILGQGPKLLIQFQNNGVVDDSQLPKDRFSAERLKGVDSTLKIQPAKLEDSAVYLCASSPELNSNQPQHFGDGTRLSIL.

V is TRBV7-6 and J is TRBJ2-1, with D perhaps matching TRBD2 (6 bases). The CDR3 length is 13 residues. The V end lost 7 bases, the J end lost 4 bases, and 11 bases lay between the germline ends. Germline CDR1 reads SGHVS; CDR2 reads FNYEAQ. This CDR3 reads CASNAGPYNEQFF. Here the CDR3 DNA reads TGTGCCAGCAACGCGGGACCGTACAATGAGCAGTTCTTC. The whole variable domain, filled in from reference TRBV7-6 and TRBJ2-1, reads GAGVSQSPRYKVTKRGQDVALRCDPISGHVSLYWYRQALGQGPEFLTYFNYEAQQDKSGLPNDRFSAERPEGSISTLTIQRTEQRDSAMYRCASNAGPYNEQFFGPGTRLTVL.

This clonotype was picked up many times. The V and J genes are TRBV19 and TRBJ1-2; the D gene is possibly TRBD1 (5 bases). Germline V gene sequence: CDR1 LNHDA, CDR2 SQIVND (reference sequence). The CDR3 is made up of 15 amino acids. V was clipped by 3 bases and J by 7 bases, with 18 bases between them. The DNA of the CDR3 is TGTGCCAGTAGTATGGGCAGGGCGTCGAGTGTTGGCTACACCTTC. It is translated as CASSMGRASSVGYTF. Based on the CDR3 plus reference TRBV19 and TRBJ1-2, the full variable domain is DGGITQSPKYLFRKEGQNVTLSCEQNLNHDAMYWYRQDPGQGLRLIYYSQIVNDFQKGDIAEGYSVSREKKESFPLTVTSAQKNPTAFYLCASSMGRASSVGYTFGSGTRLTVV.

This clonotype was observed once. The V and J genes are TRBV5-5 and TRBJ2-7, with D perhaps matching TRBD1 (5 bases). This CDR3 spans 13 amino acids. Germline assignment: CDR1 SGHKS and CDR2 YYEKEE (reference sequence). V was clipped by 5 bases and J by 3 bases, with 12 bases between them. CDR3 in DNA: TGTGCCAGCAGTGGGGCGAACAACTACGAGCAGTACGTC. It is translated as CASSGANNYEQYV.

The genes are TRBV7-3 and TRBJ2-1; tentatively, D is TRBD2 (5 bases). This CDR3 region has 15 residues. The V gene lost 5 bases and the J gene lost 3 bases, with 14 bases spanning the gap. Germline assignment: CDR1 SGHTA and CDR2 FQGTGA. CDR3 coding DNA: TGTGCCAGCAGCCCCAGGACTGGAGTCTACAATGAGCAGTTCTTC. Protein: CASSPRTGVYNEQFF.

The chain uses TRBV20-1 and TRBJ2-7; D may be TRBD1 or TRBD2 (5 bases each). V gave up 5 bases and J gave up 0 bases, with 11 bases separating them. The CDR3 length is 13 residues. CDR1 and CDR2 (germline): DFQATT, SNEGSKA (reference sequence). The CDR3 loop is CSAPGPYSYEQYF. DNA for the CDR3: TGCAGTGCTCCGGGACCGTACTCCTACGAGCAGTACTTC.

This clonotype turned up a few times. CDR3 protein: CASMETEAFF. The CDR3 bases are TGTGCCAGTATGGAGACTGAAGCTTTCTTT. The chain carries TRBV19 and TRBJ1-1; D unclear. CDR1 is LNHDA, CDR2 SQIVND, per germline (reference sequence). V was clipped by 7 bases and J by 5 bases, with 5 bases between them. The CDR3 is 10 residues long.

This clonotype occurred a few times. The rearrangement links TRBV20-1 to TRBJ2-5; D may be TRBD1 (5 bases). The CDR3 totals 11 residues. CDR1 and CDR2 from the germline V gene are DFQATT and SNEGSKA (reference sequence). Trimming cost V 6 bases and J 4 bases, with 9 bases left between them. This CDR3 reads CSAPGSETQYF. The CDR3 DNA follows: TGCAGTGCGCCAGGGTCAGAGACCCAGTACTTC.